Presented here are 10 T cell receptor beta chains from one specimen sequenced in a study of T cell changes during pregnancy in multiple sclerosis. This table comes from immunoSEQ multiplex PCR, and its TCRdb copy is limited to in-frame clones, with some not included. The table lists 45,000 to 50,000 clones, roughly nine tenths of them singletons. The sequenced sample was CD4+ T cells from peripheral blood mononuclear cells, obtained in the second trimester of pregnancy. These receptors all come from a female donor in good health, enrolled as a control in a pregnancy study.

This clone occurred once. The chain carries TRBV6-1 and TRBJ2-3, with D possibly matching TRBD1 (6 bases). Per germline, CDR1 MNHNS and CDR2 SASEGT. There are 15 residues in the CDR3. V was shortened by 5 bases and J by 2 bases, with 14 bases between the two germline ends. The CDR3 DNA sequence: TGTGCCAGCAGTTCCGTAGGGGGATCCACAGATACGCAGTATTTT. This translates into CASSSVGGSTDTQYF.

The chain combines TRBV5-6 with TRBJ1-4; perhaps TRBD1 as D (6 bases). This CDR3 spans 14 amino acids. V lost 1 base and J lost 7, with 11 bases in between. Germline V gene lookup returns CDR1 SGHDT and CDR2 YYEEEE. In DNA, the CDR3 is TGTGCCAGCAGCTTGCGGGGGGCGCTTGAAAAACTGTTTTTT. It codes for CASSLRGALEKLFF.

This sequence joins TRBV4-3 and TRBJ1-4; D is ambiguous. From germline, CDR1 is LGHNA and CDR2 YSLEER. The CDR3 loop spans 15 amino acids. The ends were cut back, 4 bases at V and 3 bases at J, with 12 bases in the middle. DNA for the CDR3: TGCGCCAGCAGCCTTGAACTTTTGGCTAATGAAAAACTGTTTTTT. Protein: CASSLELLANEKLFF.

The chain employs TRBV19 and TRBJ2-5; weak D call: TRBD1 (5 bases). Trimming took off 5 bases at V and 3 bases at J, with 7 bases between the two ends. Germline assignment: CDR1 LNHDA and CDR2 SQIVND (reference sequence). This CDR3 is 12 amino acids long. The DNA for the CDR3 is TGTGCCAGTAGTTCCAGGGAAGAGACCCAGTACTTC. It translates to CASSSREETQYF.

This chain connects TRBV30 to TRBJ2-5, with D perhaps matching TRBD2 (5 bases). The CDR3 is 15 residues long. The V gene's germline CDR1 is GTSNPN and CDR2 SVGIG (reference sequence). The V and J ends lost 3 bases and 0 bases respectively, with 14 bases between them. CDR3 nucleotides: TGTGCCTGGAGCCCCGGAGGCTTGTACCAAGAGACCCAGTACTTC. It yields the protein CAWSPGGLYQETQYF.

V is TRBV2 and J is TRBJ2-5; a possible D gene is TRBD1 (5 bases). Looked up from germline, CDR1 is SNHLY and CDR2 is FYNNEI. The CDR3 is made up of 12 amino acids. Trimming cost V 11 bases and J 0 bases, with 10 bases left between them. CDR3 sequence: CAGARNQETQYF. Here the CDR3 DNA reads TGTGCCGGGGCGAGGAACCAAGAGACCCAGTACTTC.

The chain carries TRBV5-6 and TRBJ2-5; 9 nucleotides line up with TRBD1. This CDR3 region has 14 residues. After removal of 4 bases from V and 5 bases from J, the junction contained 6 bases not matched to a gene. In germline, CDR1 is SGHDT, CDR2 YYEEEE. The CDR3, as DNA: TGTGCCAGCAGCAATGGACAGGGGTTGGAGACCCAGTACTTC. This codes for CASSNGQGLETQYF.

The chain uses TRBV13 and TRBJ2-5; 7 nucleotides align to TRBD2. This CDR3 has 15 residues. The J segment lost 5 bases and the V segment lost 5 bases, leaving 11 bases of the junction unmatched. Germline V gives CDR1 PRHDT, CDR2 FYEKMQ (reference sequence). DNA of the CDR3: TGTGCCAGCAGCCAAGGACTAGAAGTACGGGAGACCCAGTACTTC. Translated, it gives CASSQGLEVRETQYF.

The rearrangement uses TRBV5-1 and TRBJ2-7; D perhaps matches TRBD1 (6 bases). The CDR3 totals 16 residues. V lost 1 base and J lost 0, with 14 bases in between. Germline V gene data show CDR1 as SGHRS and CDR2 as YFSETQ. The CDR3 DNA follows: TGCGCCAGCAGCTTGCAGGGGCCGCCACTCTCCTACGAGCAGTACTTC. Residues: CASSLQGPPLSYEQYF.

The chain carries TRBV5-5 and TRBJ1-4; D not resolved. This CDR3 is 15 amino acids long. Looked up from germline, CDR1 is SGHKS and CDR2 is YYEKEE (reference sequence). Trimming removed 0 bases at V and 2 bases at J, with 8 bases between. For the CDR3, the DNA is TGTGCCAGCAGCTTGGTGGGGAGGACTAATGAAAAACTGTTTTTT. Translation gives CASSLVGRTNEKLFF.